What follows are 3 T cell receptor beta chains derived from one specimen sequenced in a study of blood T cell repertoires in COVID-19. Sequenced by immunoSEQ multiplex PCR; TCRdb stores in-frame clones only, minus some. The profile shows 170,000 or so clones, roughly 89% of them singletons. The sequenced sample consisted of peripheral blood. The receptors originated from a woman in her sixties or seventies with COVID-19, enrolled during active disease.

The V gene is TRBV10-3, the J gene TRBJ2-7, with 8 bases matching TRBD2. V lost 4 bases, J lost 5 bases, and 10 bases stayed unmatched. The CDR3 consists of 15 residues. The germline CDR1 and CDR2 sequences are ENHRY and SYGVKD. The CDR3 loop is CAISAAGRVGDEQYF. DNA of the CDR3: TGTGCCATCAGTGCCGCCGGGAGGGTGGGCGACGAGCAGTACTTC.

This chain connects TRBV6-5 to TRBJ2-1; maybe TRBD1 (5 bases). Germline V gene lookup returns CDR1 MNHEY and CDR2 SVGAGI. The V end lost 6 bases, the J end lost 8 bases, and 17 bases lay between the germline ends. The CDR3 extends over 14 amino acids. The CDR3 reads CASSRERVWDEQFF. Here the CDR3 DNA reads TGTGCCAGCAGCAGGGAAAGGGTTTGGGATGAGCAGTTCTTC.

The V and J genes are TRBV21-1 and TRBJ1-4. TRBV21-1 is assigned pseudogene status. CDR3 length: 15 amino acids. The CDR3 bases are TGTGCCAGCAGCCTGAAGACTTCAACTAATGAAAAACTGTTTTTT. This encodes CASSLKTSTNEKLFF.